The rows below give T cell receptor beta chains drawn from one sample of a study of CD8+ T cells in alopecia areata. The repertoire was sequenced with immunoSEQ multiplex PCR; TCRdb's copy has only in-frame clones and lacks some. The repertoire holds roughly 40,000 clones, with 80% to 95% as singletons. This specimen was CD8+ T cells sorted from blood, taken at week 24, from a patient treated with tofacitinib. The receptors derive from a human donor with alopecia areata. The CDR3 runs from the conserved cysteine through the conserved F or W. A D gene is named only where the DNA matches it firmly. Only part of the rows carry a size: once, few, many, or a class if the clone is expanded.

CDR3 protein: CASSERQDSPSDYEQYF
CDR3 DNA: TGTGCCAGCAGTGAAAGACAGGACTCCCCCTCGGACTACGAGCAGTACTTC
D gene: -
CDR3 length: 17
V gene: TRBV6-1
J gene: TRBJ2-7
clone size: -

CDR3 protein: CASRAEAYQETQYF
CDR3 DNA: TGTGCCAGCAGAGCCGAGGCGTACCAAGAGACCCAGTACTTC
D gene: -
CDR3 length: 14
V gene: TRBV28
J gene: TRBJ2-5
clone size: -

CDR3 protein: CSARTDTNYGYTF
CDR3 DNA: TGCAGCGCGAGGACAGATACTAACTATGGCTACACCTTC
D gene: -
CDR3 length: 13
V gene: TRBV29-1
J gene: TRBJ1-2
clone size: -

CDR3 protein: CAWSDGGGEKLFF
CDR3 DNA: TGTGCCTGGAGTGACGGGGGTGGTGAAAAACTGTTTTTT
D gene: -
CDR3 length: 13
V gene: TRBV30
J gene: TRBJ1-4
clone size: -

CDR3 protein: CASSQERRLRSRADTQYF
CDR3 DNA: TGCGCCAGCAGCCAAGAACGAAGACTGAGGTCTCGGGCAGATACGCAGTATTTT
D gene: -
CDR3 length: 18
V gene: TRBV4-3
J gene: TRBJ2-3
clone size: once

CDR3 protein: CSETDGVGEQYF
CDR3 DNA: TGCAGCGAAACGGACGGGGTCGGCGAGCAGTACTTC
D gene: -
CDR3 length: 12
V gene: TRBV29-1
J gene: TRBJ2-7
clone size: -

CDR3 protein: CASSRGGNTEAFF
CDR3 DNA: TGCGCCAGCAGCCGGGGGGGGAACACTGAAGCTTTCTTT
D gene: -
CDR3 length: 13
V gene: TRBV4-1
J gene: TRBJ1-1
clone size: few

CDR3 protein: CASSFTGGRTGELFF
CDR3 DNA: TGCGCCAGCAGCTTTACAGGGGGGCGTACCGGGGAGCTGTTTTTT
D gene: TRBD1
CDR3 length: 15
V gene: TRBV4-1
J gene: TRBJ2-2
clone size: -

CDR3 protein: CASSFGLNSYEQYF
CDR3 DNA: TGTGCCAGCAGTTTCGGACTCAACTCCTACGAGCAGTACTTC
D gene: -
CDR3 length: 14
V gene: TRBV27
J gene: TRBJ2-7
clone size: -

CDR3 protein: CASSIGGTETQYF
CDR3 DNA: TGTGCCAGTAGTATTGGGGGGACGGAGACCCAGTACTTC
D gene: -
CDR3 length: 13
V gene: TRBV19
J gene: TRBJ2-5
clone size: -

CDR3 protein: CASSLGTYEQYF
CDR3 DNA: TGTGCCAGCAGCCTTGGGACCTACGAGCAGTACTTC
D gene: -
CDR3 length: 12
V gene: TRBV7-2
J gene: TRBJ2-7
clone size: -

CDR3 protein: CATSRESGAEQYF
CDR3 DNA: TGTGCCACCAGCAGAGAATCGGGGGCCGAGCAGTACTTC
D gene: -
CDR3 length: 13
V gene: TRBV15
J gene: TRBJ2-7
clone size: once

CDR3 protein: CASSLRGTEAFF
CDR3 DNA: TGTGCCAGCAGTTTAAGGGGAACTGAAGCTTTCTTT
D gene: -
CDR3 length: 12
V gene: TRBV27
J gene: TRBJ1-1
clone size: few

CDR3 protein: CASSPPSWESAARNIQYF
CDR3 DNA: TGTGCCAGCAGTCCCCCCTCTTGGGAGTCCGCTGCGAGAAACATTCAGTACTTC
D gene: -
CDR3 length: 18
V gene: TRBV28
J gene: TRBJ2-4
clone size: -

CDR3 protein: CASSFYGGPYNEQFF
CDR3 DNA: TGTGCCAGCAGCTTCTACGGGGGCCCTTACAATGAGCAGTTCTTC
D gene: -
CDR3 length: 15
V gene: TRBV5-4
J gene: TRBJ2-1
clone size: -

CDR3 protein: CASSPFNTDTQYF
CDR3 DNA: TGTGCCAGCAGCCCCTTTAACACAGATACGCAGTATTTT
D gene: -
CDR3 length: 13
V gene: TRBV27
J gene: TRBJ2-3
clone size: -

CDR3 protein: CASSYAGELFF
CDR3 DNA: TGTGCCAGCAGTTATGCCGGGGAGCTGTTTTTT
D gene: -
CDR3 length: 11
V gene: TRBV6-6
J gene: TRBJ2-2
clone size: -

CDR3 protein: CASIQSAGELETQYF
CDR3 DNA: TGCGCCAGCATTCAATCAGCGGGGGAGCTGGAGACCCAGTACTTC
D gene: TRBD2
CDR3 length: 15
V gene: TRBV10-2
J gene: TRBJ2-5
clone size: -

CDR3 protein: CASSLRSGDSYEQYF
CDR3 DNA: TGTGCCAGCAGTTTACGGTCAGGGGACTCCTACGAGCAGTACTTC
D gene: -
CDR3 length: 15
V gene: TRBV27
J gene: TRBJ2-7
clone size: -

CDR3 protein: CASSPGTGTGETQYF
CDR3 DNA: TGTGCCAGCAGCCCGGGGACCGGGACAGGAGAGACCCAGTACTTC
D gene: TRBD1
CDR3 length: 15
V gene: TRBV5-4
J gene: TRBJ2-5
clone size: -

CDR3 protein: CASSFPLGLATDEQYF
CDR3 DNA: TGTGCCAGCAGTTTCCCTTTAGGACTAGCGACGGACGAGCAGTACTTC
D gene: TRBD2
CDR3 length: 16
V gene: TRBV28
J gene: TRBJ2-7
clone size: once

CDR3 protein: CASSSPGQLNYEQYF
CDR3 DNA: TGTGCCAGCAGCTCCCCCGGACAGCTAAACTACGAGCAGTACTTC
D gene: -
CDR3 length: 15
V gene: TRBV7-9
J gene: TRBJ2-7
clone size: once

CDR3 protein: CASTDDTIQETQYF
CDR3 DNA: TGTGCCAGCACCGATGACACGATCCAAGAGACCCAGTACTTC
D gene: -
CDR3 length: 14
V gene: TRBV6-5
J gene: TRBJ2-5
clone size: -

CDR3 protein: CAWSGRVYNEQFF
CDR3 DNA: TGTGCCTGGAGTGGGCGGGTCTACAATGAGCAGTTCTTC
D gene: -
CDR3 length: 13
V gene: TRBV30
J gene: TRBJ2-1
clone size: -

CDR3 protein: CAITSGVTDTQYF
CDR3 DNA: TGTGCCATTACTAGCGGGGTAACAGATACGCAGTATTTT
D gene: TRBD2
CDR3 length: 13
V gene: TRBV2
J gene: TRBJ2-3
clone size: -

CDR3 protein: CARSFDRGPKVVNEQFF
CDR3 DNA: TGTGCCAGAAGCTTTGACAGGGGGCCCAAGGTTGTCAATGAGCAGTTCTTC
D gene: TRBD1
CDR3 length: 17
V gene: TRBV5-3
J gene: TRBJ2-1
clone size: -

CDR3 protein: CAWSLRGDTQYF
CDR3 DNA: TGTGCCTGGAGCCTCCGAGGAGATACGCAGTATTTT
D gene: -
CDR3 length: 12
V gene: TRBV30
J gene: TRBJ2-3
clone size: -

CDR3 protein: CASSLGIQGQLFF
CDR3 DNA: TGTGCCAGCAGCTTAGGGATTCAGGGGCAACTGTTTTTT
D gene: -
CDR3 length: 13
V gene: TRBV7-6
J gene: TRBJ2-2
clone size: -

CDR3 protein: CASSFSVRTDTQYF
CDR3 DNA: TGTGCCAGCAGTTTTTCGGTGCGCACAGATACGCAGTATTTT
D gene: -
CDR3 length: 14
V gene: TRBV28
J gene: TRBJ2-3
clone size: -

CDR3 protein: CASSTGAVYEQYF
CDR3 DNA: TGCGCCAGCAGCACGGGGGCGGTCTACGAGCAGTACTTC
D gene: -
CDR3 length: 13
V gene: TRBV4-1
J gene: TRBJ2-7
clone size: -

CDR3 protein: CASSQGAESLTGELFF
CDR3 DNA: TGCGCCAGCAGCCAAGGGGCAGAGAGCCTTACCGGGGAGCTGTTTTTT
D gene: -
CDR3 length: 16
V gene: TRBV4-1
J gene: TRBJ2-2
clone size: -

CDR3 protein: CASRTGFDNQPQHF
CDR3 DNA: TGTGCCAGCAGAACAGGGTTTGACAATCAGCCCCAGCATTTT
D gene: -
CDR3 length: 14
V gene: TRBV6-5
J gene: TRBJ1-5
clone size: -

CDR3 protein: CASSVAGQAYEQYF
CDR3 DNA: TGTGCCAGCAGCGTAGCCGGACAGGCCTACGAGCAGTACTTC
D gene: TRBD1
CDR3 length: 14
V gene: TRBV9
J gene: TRBJ2-7
clone size: -

CDR3 protein: CASSSKASLRSYEQYF
CDR3 DNA: TGTGCCAGCAGCTCTAAGGCGAGTCTGCGCTCCTACGAGCAGTACTTC
D gene: -
CDR3 length: 16
V gene: TRBV27
J gene: TRBJ2-7
clone size: -

CDR3 protein: CASSFGNTGELFF
CDR3 DNA: TGTGCCAGCAGTTTCGGGAACACCGGGGAGCTGTTTTTT
D gene: -
CDR3 length: 13
V gene: TRBV28
J gene: TRBJ2-2
clone size: -

CDR3 protein: CASSLGQGRNDEQFF
CDR3 DNA: TGTGCCAGCAGCTTAGGACAGGGGAGGAACGATGAGCAGTTCTTC
D gene: TRBD1
CDR3 length: 15
V gene: TRBV11-2
J gene: TRBJ2-1
clone size: -

CDR3 protein: CASSLSPLISLSGDTDTQYF
CDR3 DNA: TGTGCCAGCAGTTTATCTCCTCTCATCTCCCTTAGCGGGGACACAGATACGCAGTATTTT
D gene: TRBD2
CDR3 length: 20
V gene: TRBV28
J gene: TRBJ2-3
clone size: -

CDR3 protein: CASSPLRGGAGDTQYF
CDR3 DNA: TGTGCCAGCAGCCCACTCCGCGGGGGCGCGGGAGATACGCAGTATTTT
D gene: -
CDR3 length: 16
V gene: TRBV4-2
J gene: TRBJ2-3
clone size: -

CDR3 protein: CASSPPGTSGGAINEQFF
CDR3 DNA: TGTGCCAGCAGTCCACCCGGGACTAGCGGGGGGGCCATCAATGAGCAGTTCTTC
D gene: TRBD2
CDR3 length: 18
V gene: TRBV6-4
J gene: TRBJ2-1
clone size: -

CDR3 protein: CASSFRDRVSYEQYF
CDR3 DNA: TGTGCCAGCAGCTTCCGGGACAGGGTTTCCTACGAGCAGTACTTC
D gene: TRBD1
CDR3 length: 15
V gene: TRBV7-9
J gene: TRBJ2-7
clone size: -

CDR3 protein: CASRGPAGGYNEQFF
CDR3 DNA: TGTGCCAGCAGGGGTCCAGCGGGGGGCTACAATGAGCAGTTCTTC
D gene: TRBD2
CDR3 length: 15
V gene: TRBV6-1
J gene: TRBJ2-1
clone size: -

CDR3 protein: CASSGAPIAGPGETQYF
CDR3 DNA: TGCGCCAGCAGCGGAGCCCCGATAGCGGGGCCGGGAGAGACCCAGTACTTC
D gene: TRBD2
CDR3 length: 17
V gene: TRBV5-1
J gene: TRBJ2-5
clone size: -

CDR3 protein: CASSLGTAGFYEQYF
CDR3 DNA: TGTGCCAGCAGCTTAGGGACGGCGGGGTTCTACGAGCAGTACTTC
D gene: -
CDR3 length: 15
V gene: TRBV7-9
J gene: TRBJ2-7
clone size: few

CDR3 protein: CASIRRRNNEQFF
CDR3 DNA: TGTGCCAGCATCCGACGACGGAACAATGAGCAGTTCTTC
D gene: -
CDR3 length: 13
V gene: TRBV21-1
J gene: TRBJ2-1
clone size: -

CDR3 protein: CSVEGGRDYEQYF
CDR3 DNA: TGCAGCGTTGAAGGTGGCAGAGACTACGAGCAGTACTTC
D gene: -
CDR3 length: 13
V gene: TRBV29-1
J gene: TRBJ2-7
clone size: few

CDR3 protein: CASYRNTATNEKLFF
CDR3 DNA: TGTGCCAGCTACCGAAACACCGCAACTAATGAAAAACTGTTTTTT
D gene: -
CDR3 length: 15
V gene: TRBV2
J gene: TRBJ1-4
clone size: few

CDR3 protein: CASSLVARGTNGEQYF
CDR3 DNA: TGTGCCAGCAGTTTAGTGGCGCGGGGGACGAACGGCGAGCAGTACTTC
D gene: TRBD2
CDR3 length: 16
V gene: TRBV28
J gene: TRBJ2-7
clone size: -

CDR3 protein: CASSRRNTEAFF
CDR3 DNA: TGTGCCAGTAGTAGACGGAACACTGAAGCTTTCTTT
D gene: -
CDR3 length: 12
V gene: TRBV19
J gene: TRBJ1-1
clone size: -

CDR3 protein: CATSSSVTEAFF
CDR3 DNA: TGTGCCACCAGCAGTTCAGTGACTGAAGCTTTCTTT
D gene: -
CDR3 length: 12
V gene: TRBV15
J gene: TRBJ1-1
clone size: -

CDR3 protein: CASSERGAGANTGELFF
CDR3 DNA: TGTGCCAGCAGTGAGAGGGGTGCGGGGGCGAACACCGGGGAGCTGTTTTTT
D gene: TRBD2
CDR3 length: 17
V gene: TRBV2
J gene: TRBJ2-2
clone size: -

CDR3 protein: CASSWVAQETQYF
CDR3 DNA: TGTGCCAGCAGCTGGGTAGCCCAAGAGACCCAGTACTTC
D gene: -
CDR3 length: 13
V gene: TRBV13
J gene: TRBJ2-5
clone size: -

CDR3 protein: CASSRLAGQSDTQYF
CDR3 DNA: TGTGCCAGCAGTCGACTAGCGGGTCAATCAGATACGCAGTATTTT
D gene: TRBD2
CDR3 length: 15
V gene: TRBV6-4
J gene: TRBJ2-3
clone size: -

CDR3 protein: CSVGGRQLLGGYF
CDR3 DNA: TGCAGCGTTGGGGGGCGACAGCTCCTAGGAGGGTACTTC
D gene: -
CDR3 length: 13
V gene: TRBV29-1
J gene: TRBJ2-5
clone size: -

CDR3 protein: CASSLILAGGLYNEQFF
CDR3 DNA: TGTGCCAGCAGTTTAATACTAGCGGGGGGGCTATACAATGAGCAGTTCTTC
D gene: TRBD2
CDR3 length: 17
V gene: TRBV27
J gene: TRBJ2-1
clone size: -

CDR3 protein: CASSLGLSVDEQFF
CDR3 DNA: TGTGCCAGCAGCTTAGGCCTGTCAGTAGATGAGCAGTTCTTC
D gene: -
CDR3 length: 14
V gene: TRBV13
J gene: TRBJ2-1
clone size: -

CDR3 protein: CASSLGFDNSPLHF
CDR3 DNA: TGTGCCAGCAGCCTGGGTTTTGATAATTCACCCCTCCACTTT
D gene: -
CDR3 length: 14
V gene: TRBV5-4
J gene: TRBJ1-6
clone size: -